This is a list of T cell receptor beta chains from one sample in a study of ipilimumab plus nivolumab after autologous stem cell transplantation. The data were produced by immunoSEQ multiplex PCR, yet TCRdb's version contains in-frame clones alone and is incomplete. The table shows fewer than 20,000 clones, with over 60% occurring only once. The starting material was PBMCs, obtained in a trial of ipilimumab plus nivolumab as post-transplant consolidation. These TCRs come from a male donor with diffuse large B-cell lymphoma. The CDR3 runs from the conserved cysteine through the conserved F or W. A D gene is named only where the DNA matches it firmly. Rows give clone size only sometimes, using once, few, many, or a class for an expanded clone.

TRBV5-1,NA,TRBJ2-7,once,CASSLAPRQAYEQYF,TGCGCCAGCAGCTTGGCGCCCAGACAGGCCTACGAGCAGTACTTC
TRBV28,TRBD1,TRBJ1-2,once,CASRGTGGNGYTF,TGTGCCAGCAGGGGGACAGGGGGGAATGGCTACACCTTC
TRBV19,TRBD1,TRBJ2-7,NA,CASSMRTGGYEQYF,TGTGCCAGTAGTATGAGGACAGGGGGCTACGAGCAGTACTTC
TRBV5-1,NA,TRBJ2-5,NA,CASSSAGHRGETQYF,TGCGCCAGCAGCTCGGCGGGACACAGGGGAGAGACCCAGTACTTC
TRBV5-4,NA,TRBJ1-1,few,CASSGSRGNTEAFF,TGTGCCAGCAGCGGGTCCAGGGGGAACACTGAAGCTTTCTTT
TRBV27,TRBD1,TRBJ2-1,NA,CASNSGQGLYNEQFF,TGTGCCAGCAATTCCGGACAGGGGCTATACAATGAGCAGTTCTTC
TRBV29-1,NA,TRBJ2-7,NA,CSVAGDSYEQYF,TGCAGCGTTGCCGGCGATTCCTACGAGCAGTACTTC
TRBV12-5,NA,TRBJ2-2,few,CASASTEGGYTGELFF,TGTGCTAGTGCCTCTACCGAGGGGGGATACACCGGGGAGCTGTTTTTT
TRBV5-8,TRBD1,TRBJ1-3,NA,CASSGGQGVSIFGNTIYF,TGTGCCAGCAGCGGGGGACAGGGAGTTTCCATCTTTGGAAACACCATATATTTT
TRBV11-2,NA,TRBJ1-2,many,CASSLGPRRGYTF,TGTGCCAGCAGCTTAGGGCCGCGTCGGGGCTACACCTTC
TRBV16,TRBD1,TRBJ2-7,NA,CASSPPTGGVTYEQYF,TGTGCCAGCAGCCCCCCGACAGGGGGCGTGACCTACGAGCAGTACTTC
TRBV19,TRBD1,TRBJ1-1,NA,CASSPRTGEVGTEAFF,TGTGCCAGTAGTCCACGGACAGGGGAGGTCGGCACTGAAGCTTTCTTT
TRBV19,TRBD1,TRBJ2-3,NA,CASSGGTGGRTDTQYF,TGTGCCAGTAGTGGAGGGACAGGGGGCCGCACAGATACGCAGTATTTT
TRBV5-1,NA,TRBJ1-2,NA,CASSLVGALGYGYTF,TGCGCCAGCAGCTTGGTTGGAGCTCTGGGCTATGGCTACACCTTC
TRBV7-2,TRBD2,TRBJ2-5,NA,CASSLPSGTGETQYF,TGTGCCAGCAGCCTCCCTAGCGGGACGGGAGAGACCCAGTACTTC
TRBV2,NA,TRBJ1-2,NA,CASTLAPRGGYTF,TGTGCCAGCACTTTAGCTCCTCGGGGAGGCTACACCTTC
TRBV19,NA,TRBJ1-2,many,CASSIGGGVSGYTF,TGTGCCAGTAGTATAGGGGGGGGCGTATCTGGCTACACCTTC
TRBV10-1,NA,TRBJ2-3,few,CASSESTRDTQYF,TGCGCCAGCAGTGAGTCTACCAGAGATACGCAGTATTTT
TRBV9,NA,TRBJ2-3,NA,CASSVSGAKDTQYF,TGTGCCAGCAGCGTGTCGGGGGCCAAAGATACGCAGTATTTT
TRBV30,NA,TRBJ1-4,NA,CAWSVRDEKLFF,TGTGCCTGGAGTGTACGGGATGAAAAACTGTTTTTT
TRBV7-3,NA,TRBJ2-1,NA,CASSLNGGSYNEQFF,TGTGCCAGCAGCTTAAACGGGGGCTCCTACAATGAGCAGTTCTTC
TRBV30,TRBD1,TRBJ2-7,NA,CAWAKGGQGINEQYF,TGTGCCTGGGCAAAGGGGGGACAGGGTATCAACGAGCAGTACTTC
TRBV10-2,TRBD1,TRBJ2-7,NA,CASSGSRDRDTYEQYF,TGCGCCAGCAGTGGGTCCCGGGACAGGGACACCTACGAGCAGTACTTC
TRBV5-1,NA,TRBJ2-7,once,CASSFPNSYEQYF,TGCGCCAGCAGCTTCCCAAACTCCTACGAGCAGTACTTC
TRBV5-4,TRBD1,TRBJ2-1,NA,CASSPRTGGHNEQFF,TGTGCCAGCAGCCCTAGGACAGGGGGCCACAATGAGCAGTTCTTC
TRBV14,NA,TRBJ1-2,NA,CASSPTGTVYGYTF,TGTGCCAGCAGCCCCACGGGGACGGTCTATGGCTACACCTTC
TRBV4-1,NA,TRBJ1-1,NA,CASSPLPGPNTEAFF,TGCGCCAGCAGCCCGTTACCGGGGCCGAACACTGAAGCTTTCTTT
TRBV19,TRBD2,TRBJ2-1,few,CASTDSGSSWSYNEQFF,TGTGCCAGTACGGATAGCGGGAGCTCCTGGTCCTACAATGAGCAGTTCTTC
TRBV18,TRBD1,TRBJ2-5,few,CASSPGTGGLETQYF,TGTGCCAGCTCACCGGGAACAGGGGGCTTGGAGACCCAGTACTTC
TRBV28,NA,TRBJ2-7,NA,CASSLIGPYEQYF,TGTGCCAGCAGTTTAATAGGTCCCTACGAGCAGTACTTC
TRBV7-5,NA,TRBJ1-3,NA,CVRSLALSRATSGNTIYF,TGTGTCAGAAGCTTAGCGCTAAGCAGGGCGACCTCTGGAAACACCATATATTTT
TRBV7-2,NA,TRBJ1-2,NA,CASSKGQHYGYTF,TGTGCCAGCAGCAAAGGACAGCACTATGGCTACACCTTC
TRBV4-1,NA,TRBJ2-1,NA,CASSQDGFYNEQFF,TGCGCCAGCAGCCAAGATGGCTTTTACAATGAGCAGTTCTTC
TRBV6-5,NA,TRBJ1-3,NA,CASSYRSFSGNTIYF,TGTGCCAGCAGTTACAGGTCCTTCTCTGGAAACACCATATATTTT
TRBV5-1,NA,TRBJ1-1,NA,CASSLRGTNTEAFF,TGCGCCAGCAGCTTGCGGGGAACGAACACTGAAGCTTTCTTT
TRBV14,NA,TRBJ2-7,NA,CASSRWDTDSYEQYF,TGTGCCAGCAGCCGGTGGGACACAGATTCCTACGAGCAGTACTTC
TRBV6-5,NA,TRBJ1-3,NA,CASSLDRPTTGNTIYF,TGTGCCAGCAGTTTAGACAGGCCGACAACTGGAAACACCATATATTTT
TRBV10-3,TRBD2,TRBJ2-1,NA,CAISAPPGGLAGNNEQFF,TGTGCCATCAGTGCGCCGCCGGGGGGACTAGCGGGTAATAATGAGCAGTTCTTC
TRBV5-5,NA,TRBJ1-2,NA,CASSLLGSSQEVGYTF,TGTGCCAGCAGCTTGCTAGGCAGCTCCCAGGAGGTTGGCTACACCTTC
TRBV7-3,TRBD2,TRBJ2-1,NA,CASSGGTRAYNEQFF,TGTGCCAGCAGCGGAGGGACTAGGGCTTACAATGAGCAGTTCTTC
TRBV5-4,TRBD2,TRBJ2-2,few,CASSLSGRADGELFF,TGTGCCAGCAGCCTTAGCGGGAGGGCCGACGGGGAGCTGTTTTTT
TRBV10-3,NA,TRBJ1-5,NA,CAISFDSNQPQHF,TGTGCCATCAGTTTTGATAGCAATCAGCCCCAGCATTTT